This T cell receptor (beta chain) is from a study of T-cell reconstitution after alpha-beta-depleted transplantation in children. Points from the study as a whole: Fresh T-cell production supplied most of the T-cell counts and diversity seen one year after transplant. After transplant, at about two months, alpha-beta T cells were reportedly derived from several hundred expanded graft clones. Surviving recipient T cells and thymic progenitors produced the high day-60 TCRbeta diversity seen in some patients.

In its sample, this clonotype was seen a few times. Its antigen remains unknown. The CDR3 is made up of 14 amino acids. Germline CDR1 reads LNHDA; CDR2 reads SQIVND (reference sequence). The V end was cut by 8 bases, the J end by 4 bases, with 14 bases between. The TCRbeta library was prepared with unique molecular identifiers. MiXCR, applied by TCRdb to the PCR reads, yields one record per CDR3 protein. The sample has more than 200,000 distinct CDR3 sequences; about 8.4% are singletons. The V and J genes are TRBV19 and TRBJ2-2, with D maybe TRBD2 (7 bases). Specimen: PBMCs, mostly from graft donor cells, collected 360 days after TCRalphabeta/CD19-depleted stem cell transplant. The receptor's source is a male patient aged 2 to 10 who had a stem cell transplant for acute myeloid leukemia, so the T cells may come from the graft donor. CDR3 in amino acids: CASSWGGLTGELFF. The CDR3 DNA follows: TGTGCCAGTTCGTGGGGGGGCCTCACCGGGGAGCTGTTTTTT.